The source of this T cell receptor (beta chain) is a study of blood T cell repertoires in COVID-19. Profiling relied on immunoSEQ multiplex PCR, and the TCRdb table lists in-frame clones only, not all of them. The table has about 140,000 clones, about 80% seen once; the top ten hold around 3%. Trimming took 4 bases from V and 3 from J; bases not matched to a gene: 5. The CDR3 sequence is 15 residues long. Germline V lookup: CDR1 LGHDT, CDR2 YNNKEL (reference sequence). This clonotype was obtained from a woman between 50 and 59 years old who had recovered from COVID-19. J is TRBJ2-7 and V is TRBV3-1 (or the pseudogene TRBV3-2), with 11 bases that match TRBD2. Sample: PBMCs or T cells enriched from blood (not recorded which). The CDR3 sequence is CASSPTSGGFYEQYF. DNA for the CDR3: TGTGCCAGCAGCCCCACTAGCGGGGGCTTCTACGAGCAGTACTTC.